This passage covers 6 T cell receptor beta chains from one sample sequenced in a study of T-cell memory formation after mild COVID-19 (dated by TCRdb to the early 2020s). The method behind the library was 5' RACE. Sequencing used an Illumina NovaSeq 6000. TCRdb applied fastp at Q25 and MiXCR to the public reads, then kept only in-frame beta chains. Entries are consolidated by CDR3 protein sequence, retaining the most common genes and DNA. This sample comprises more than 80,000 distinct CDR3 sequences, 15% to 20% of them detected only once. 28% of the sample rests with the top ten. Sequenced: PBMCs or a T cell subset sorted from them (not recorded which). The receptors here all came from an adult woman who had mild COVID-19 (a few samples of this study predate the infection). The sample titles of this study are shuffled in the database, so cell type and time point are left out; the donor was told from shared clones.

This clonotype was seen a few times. The DNA of the CDR3 is TGTGCCAGCAGCCAAGACCCAGATGAGCAGTTCTTC. The encoded protein is CASSQDPDEQFF. The chain recombines TRBV5-6 with TRBJ2-1, with unresolved D. Germline assignment: CDR1 SGHDT and CDR2 YYEEEE. V shed 4 bases and J shed 8 bases, with 10 bases lying between them. The CDR3 runs 12 residues.

CDR3 in DNA: TGTGCCAGCAGCGCTCCGACAGATTATGGCTACACCTTC. This sequence encodes CASSAPTDYGYTF. The chain links TRBV9 to TRBJ1-2; weak D call: TRBD1 (5 bases). Looked up from germline, CDR1 is SGDLS and CDR2 is YYNGEE. This CDR3 has 13 amino acids. V lost 3 bases to trimming and J lost 5 bases, with 11 bases between them.

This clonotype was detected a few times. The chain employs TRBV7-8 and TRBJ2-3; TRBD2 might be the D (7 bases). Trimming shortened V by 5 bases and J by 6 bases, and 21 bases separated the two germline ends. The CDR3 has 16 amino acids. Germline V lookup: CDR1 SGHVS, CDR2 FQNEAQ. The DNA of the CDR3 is TGTGCCAGCAGCCAAAGGGGGGGCTCCCAGGTGGATACGCAGTATTTT. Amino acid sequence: CASSQRGGSQVDTQYF.

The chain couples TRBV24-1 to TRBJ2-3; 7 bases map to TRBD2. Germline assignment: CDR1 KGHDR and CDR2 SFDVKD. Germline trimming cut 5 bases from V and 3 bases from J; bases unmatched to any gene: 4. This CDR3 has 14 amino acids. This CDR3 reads CATSAASGTDTQYF. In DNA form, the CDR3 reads TGTGCCACCAGTGCGGCTAGCGGAACAGATACGCAGTATTTT.

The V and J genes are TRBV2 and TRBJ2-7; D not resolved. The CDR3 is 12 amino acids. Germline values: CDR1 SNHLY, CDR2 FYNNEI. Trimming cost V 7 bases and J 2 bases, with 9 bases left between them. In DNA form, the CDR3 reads TGTGCCAGCAACGACGGGCCCTACGAGCAGTACTTC. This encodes CASNDGPYEQYF.

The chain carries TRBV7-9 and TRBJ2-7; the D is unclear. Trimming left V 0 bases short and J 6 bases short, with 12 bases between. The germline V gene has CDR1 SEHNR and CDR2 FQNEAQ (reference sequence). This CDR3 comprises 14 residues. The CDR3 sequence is CASSLAMGIAEQYF. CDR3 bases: TGTGCCAGCAGCTTAGCGATGGGGATAGCCGAGCAGTACTTC.